The TCR beta chain under discussion was sequenced for a study of blood T cell repertoires in COVID-19. Sequenced by immunoSEQ multiplex PCR; TCRdb stores in-frame clones only, minus some. The sample includes a few hundred thousand clones, approximately 77% of them seen just once. This clone showed up just a few times. This CDR3 is built from 15 residues. CDR1 is SGHNT, CDR2 YYREEE, per germline (reference sequence). The germline V and J ends were trimmed by 0 bases and 2 bases, with 9 bases remaining between them. The V call is TRBV5-4, the J call TRBJ1-3, with D tentatively TRBD1 (5 bases). Sequencing was performed on peripheral blood. This TCR derives from a woman aged 80 or older with acute or convalescent COVID-19. CDR3: CASSLAGGAGNTIYF. In nucleotides, the CDR3 is TGTGCCAGCAGCTTGGCGGGGGGGGCTGGAAACACCATATATTTT. Filled out from reference TRBV5-4 and TRBJ1-3, the complete variable domain reads ETGVTQSPTHLIKTRGQQVTLRCSSQSGHNTVSWYQQALGQGPQFIFQYYREEENGRGNFPPRFSGLQFPNYSSELNVNALELDDSALYLCASSLAGGAGNTIYFGEGSWLTVV.